The rows below give T cell receptor beta chains drawn from one sample of a study of regulatory T cells in long-lasting Graves disease. TCRdb re-called the multiplex PCR reads through MiXCR, storing one row per CDR3 protein. Of about 560,000 distinct CDR3 sequences in the sample, more than 15% were seen once. These data are also associated with another study on T cells in Graves' hyperthyroidism and ophthalmopathy.

The sample in question was peripheral blood mononuclear cells (PBMCs), obtained at new diagnosis, from a patient treated with antithyroid drugs. These receptors all stem from a young man with Graves disease. Each CDR3 is given with its conserved first and last residue. D genes are given only for firm matches. Some rows mark clone size as missing; the rest say once, few, many or name a class of expanded clone.

j_call,v_call,d_call,clone_size,cdr3_nt,cdr3_aa
TRBJ2-2,TRBV5-4,NA,few,TGTGCCAGCAGCTTGGGCGGACAGCCGGGCGGGGAGCTGTTTTTT,CASSLGGQPGGELFF
TRBJ2-1,TRBV6-5,NA,NA,TGTGCCAGCAGTTACTCGCAGTACAATGAGCAGTTCTTC,CASSYSQYNEQFF
TRBJ2-2,TRBV29-1,NA,NA,TGCAGCGTTGCCCGGGCCGCAGGAATGAACACCGGGGAGCTGTTTTTT,CSVARAAGMNTGELFF
TRBJ2-7,TRBV7-8,TRBD2,many,TGTGCCAGCAGCTTAGGGGTAGCGGGGGGAGCATACGAGCAGTACTTC,CASSLGVAGGAYEQYF
TRBJ1-1,TRBV12-3/TRBV12-4,NA,many,TGTGCCAGCAGTTTATCTAGGCGGGACTCCCAGAACACTGAAGCTTTCTTT,CASSLSRRDSQNTEAFF
TRBJ2-3,TRBV15,NA,few,TGTGCCACCAGCAGTCTAGCAGCAAGCACAGATACGCAGTATTTT,CATSSLAASTDTQYF
TRBJ1-5,TRBV6-1,NA,NA,TGTGCCAGCAGTGCGAGCGGGGCAGGGTTTTGGGGCAATCAGCCCCAGCATTTT,CASSASGAGFWGNQPQHF
TRBJ1-1,TRBV2,NA,many,TGTGCCAGCATCGAAAATGGTGGGAGCACTGAAGCTTTCTTT,CASIENGGSTEAFF
TRBJ2-6,TRBV20-1,TRBD1,few,TGCAGTGCACCCGACAGGGGCCTAGGGGGGGCCAACGTCCTGACTTTC,CSAPDRGLGGANVLTF
TRBJ2-7,TRBV11-2,TRBD1,medium-sized,TGTGCCAGCACTTGGACAGGTGGGGAGCAGTACTTC,CASTWTGGEQYF
TRBJ1-2,TRBV27,NA,NA,TGTGCCAGCAGTCTCTCACCCACCGATTTGGACAACTATGGCTACACCTTC,CASSLSPTDLDNYGYTF
TRBJ1-1,TRBV28,NA,many,TGTGCCAGCAGCTCCCTTTATGGGAACACTGAAGCTTTCTTT,CASSSLYGNTEAFF
TRBJ2-7,TRBV5-1,TRBD1,many,TGCGCCAGCAGCTTGGGGACAGGGCCATACCACGAGCAGTACTTC,CASSLGTGPYHEQYF
TRBJ2-7,TRBV6-1,NA,few,TGTGCCAGCAGCGTACAGGGCAACGAGCAGTACTTC,CASSVQGNEQYF
TRBJ2-7,TRBV6-1,NA,many,TGTGCCAGCAGGGGATCCACCTACGAGCAGTACTTC,CASRGSTYEQYF
TRBJ2-1,TRBV14,TRBD2,few,TGTGCCAGCAGCTTATCTCCTAGCGGGAGCCGAGAGCAGTTCTTC,CASSLSPSGSREQFF
TRBJ2-3,TRBV20-1,TRBD2,many,TGCAGCGCCCAGCGGGAGGGCCCGAAGGTAGATACGCAGTATTTT,CSAQREGPKVDTQYF
TRBJ2-2,TRBV7-2,NA,many,TGTGCCAGCAGCTCACGCCCTGGCAGGATGGGCGGGGAGCTGTTTTTT,CASSSRPGRMGGELFF
TRBJ1-2,TRBV15,NA,NA,TGTGCCACCAGCGGGGACGGCTATGGCTACACCTTC,CATSGDGYGYTF
TRBJ1-2,TRBV20-1,NA,many,TGCAGTGCCCTCGAGGGAACAGGGAACTATGGCTACACCTTC,CSALEGTGNYGYTF
TRBJ2-7,TRBV28,TRBD1,few,TGTGCCAGCAGACCGATCAGGGCAGACAGGGGTAGCACCTACGAGCAGTACTTC,CASRPIRADRGSTYEQYF
TRBJ2-3,TRBV20-1,NA,NA,TGCAGTGCTAGAGATTCGGGGTCTAGCACAGATACGCAGTATTTT,CSARDSGSSTDTQYF
TRBJ2-1,TRBV20-1,NA,few,TGCAGTGCTAGACCCATAGCGGCTGCCTACAATGAGCAGTTCTTC,CSARPIAAAYNEQFF
TRBJ1-2,TRBV9,NA,many,TGTGCCAGCAGCGTAGCTGAAGGTTGGGCCAACTATGGCTACACCTTC,CASSVAEGWANYGYTF
TRBJ2-1,TRBV5-5,NA,NA,TGTGCCAGCAGCCCATGGGGGGGCAATTACGAGCAGTTCTTC,CASSPWGGNYEQFF
TRBJ2-1,TRBV6-2/TRBV6-3,NA,many,TGTGCCAGCAGTTCTGGTTTCCCTGGGACTCGATCCTACAATGAGCAGTTCTTC,CASSSGFPGTRSYNEQFF
TRBJ2-7,TRBV5-1,NA,NA,TGCGCCAGCAGCCCAGAGGCACAGGGAGAAAGCTCCTACGAGCAGTACTTC,CASSPEAQGESSYEQYF
TRBJ2-7,TRBV19,NA,few,TGTGCCAGTAGTCCTGGGGGCGTTCTCTACGAGCAGTACTTC,CASSPGGVLYEQYF
TRBJ2-7,TRBV20-1,NA,few,TGCAGTGCTAGAGAGTTAGGACTTCCCTACGAGCAGTACTTC,CSARELGLPYEQYF
TRBJ2-7,TRBV2,NA,many,TGTGCCAGCAGTGCCTACGAGCAGTACTTC,CASSAYEQYF